This T cell receptor beta chain was identified in a study of cytomegalovirus exposure and HLA in healthy donors. About the research overall: Around 77 million unique TCRs from HLA-typed donors made up an early data release. Study-wide points: The classifier, whose performance was assessed in both the original and validation cohorts, reportedly diagnosed cytomegalovirus status with high specificity and sensitivity. It emerged from a later analysis that several of the most significant clusters appeared to be linked to common viral pathogens. Certain sequence variants were highly shared and formed a cluster, and this cluster was likely a sequencing artifact.

Primers for the PCR totalled 60 Vbeta and 13 Jbeta. TCRdb's table, derived via immunoSEQ multiplex PCR, lists solely in-frame clones and lacks some. The table includes around 100,000 clones, under 80% detected once. The V and J ends lost 4 bases and 6 bases respectively, with 19 bases between them. CDR3 size: 17 residues. The germline CDR1 and CDR2 sequences are MGHRA and YSYEKL. For this clone: Its matching antigen is unknown.

The clonotype originates from a woman aged 50 to 60 in good health and CMV-seropositive. The chain joins TRBV4-1 to TRBJ1-6; D possibly corresponds to TRBD1 (5 bases). Sequencing used PBMCs. CDR3 region: CASSREGWGQSNSPLHF. In nucleotides, the CDR3 is TGCGCCAGCAGCCGGGAGGGGTGGGGCCAAAGTAATTCACCCCTCCACTTT.